These T cell receptor beta chains were read from a single sample in a study of T cells in Graves' hyperthyroidism and ophthalmopathy. TCRdb independently ran MiXCR on the multiplex PCR reads; one entry per CDR3 protein. The table has a few hundred thousand distinct CDR3 sequences, around 45% seen once. Sequenced input: peripheral blood or thyroid tissue (not recorded which). These TCRs come from a woman aged 18-29 years with Graves' hyperthyroidism. Each CDR3 is given with its conserved first and last residue. A D gene is named only where the DNA matches it firmly. The size field is filled for only some rows; it gives once, few, many or a size class.

d_gene,abundance,j_gene,v_gene,CDR3aa,CDR3nt
.,.,TRBJ2-7,TRBV7-3,CASSLMEGAGQYF,TGTGCCAGCAGCTTAATGGAGGGGGCAGGGCAGTACTTC
TRBD1,.,TRBJ2-5,TRBV19,CASSKTGSFSNQPQYF,TGTGCCAGTAGTAAGACAGGGTCCTTTAGCAATCAGCCCCAGTACTTC
TRBD2,.,TRBJ2-2,TRBV7-6,CASSPPAGGVNTGELFF,TGTGCCAGCAGTCCCCCCGCGGGAGGAGTGAACACCGGGGAGCTGTTTTTT
TRBD1,many,TRBJ1-1,TRBV12-3/TRBV12-4,CASSRRTGNTEAFF,TGTGCCAGCAGTAGGCGGACAGGGAACACTGAAGCTTTCTTT
.,many,TRBJ2-7,TRBV12-3/TRBV12-4,CASSLPAAYEQYF,TGTGCCAGCAGTTTACCAGCGGCCTACGAGCAGTACTTC
.,.,TRBJ2-7,TRBV7-8,CASSLWQADEQYF,TGTGCCAGCAGCTTGTGGCAGGCTGACGAGCAGTACTTC
.,many,TRBJ1-1,TRBV19,CASSIGLGNTEAFF,TGTGCCAGTAGTATAGGGCTGGGGAACACTGAAGCTTTCTTT
.,many,TRBJ2-7,TRBV2,CASRDFFEQYF,TGTGCCAGCCGGGACTTTTTCGAGCAGTACTTC
.,.,TRBJ1-1,TRBV29-1,CSHPTGHTEAFF,TGCAGCCACCCAACAGGGCACACTGAAGCTTTCTTT
.,many,TRBJ2-5,TRBV7-9,CASPPMGGAETQYF,TGTGCCAGCCCCCCGATGGGGGGGGCGGAGACCCAGTACTTC
.,.,TRBJ2-6,TRBV20-1,CSAPPEREWGANVLTF,TGCAGTGCGCCTCCGGAGAGGGAATGGGGGGCCAACGTCCTGACTTTC
TRBD1,many,TRBJ1-2,TRBV7-9,CASSLMAGGYGYTF,TGTGCCAGCAGCTTGATGGCAGGGGGCTATGGCTACACCTTC
.,medium-sized,TRBJ1-2,TRBV7-9,CASSPPWTDYGYTF,TGTGCCAGCAGCCCCCCGTGGACCGACTATGGCTACACCTTC
.,.,TRBJ2-7,TRBV10-3,CAGSYALAISSYEQYF,TGTGCCGGCAGTTATGCCTTAGCGATCAGCTCCTACGAGCAGTACTTC
.,many,TRBJ1-6,TRBV20-1,CSAPPGHTSSYNSPLHF,TGCAGTGCCCCTCCGGGACACACGAGCTCCTATAATTCACCCCTCCACTTT
TRBD2,few,TRBJ2-3,TRBV2,CASSDGLAESTDTQYF,TGTGCCAGCAGTGATGGACTAGCGGAAAGCACAGATACGCAGTATTTT
TRBD1,.,TRBJ1-2,TRBV7-9,CASSGRTGLNYGYTF,TGTGCCAGCAGCGGGCGGACAGGGCTTAACTATGGCTACACCTTC
.,few,TRBJ2-1,TRBV12-3/TRBV12-4,CASSLGTMSEQFF,TGTGCCAGCAGTTTAGGGACTATGAGTGAGCAGTTCTTC
.,many,TRBJ1-6,TRBV19,CASNPGRNYNSPLHF,TGTGCCAGTAACCCCGGACGGAACTATAATTCACCCCTCCACTTT
.,many,TRBJ2-2,TRBV7-9,CASSLEEDTGELFF,TGTGCCAGCAGCTTAGAAGAGGACACCGGGGAGCTGTTTTTT
TRBD2,many,TRBJ2-2,TRBV3-1,CASSPGLAVTGELFF,TGTGCCAGCAGCCCGGGACTAGCGGTCACCGGGGAGCTGTTTTTT
.,many,TRBJ1-1,TRBV20-1,CSASQGWEAFF,TGCAGTGCTAGCCAGGGGTGGGAAGCTTTCTTT
.,many,TRBJ2-7,TRBV10-3,CAISEDSPYEQYF,TGTGCCATCAGTGAGGACAGTCCCTACGAGCAGTACTTC
.,many,TRBJ2-7,TRBV2,CASSGGVSYEQYF,TGTGCCAGCAGTGGGGGGGTCTCCTACGAGCAGTACTTC
TRBD1,.,TRBJ2-7,TRBV7-3,CASSSSGGQYF,TGTGCCAGCAGCTCGTCAGGGGGGCAGTACTTC
TRBD1,many,TRBJ1-2,TRBV4-3,CASSQDTGGGYGYTF,TGCGCCAGCAGCCAAGACACAGGGGGTGGCTATGGCTACACCTTC
.,many,TRBJ1-2,TRBV7-9,CASSLVALGYTF,TGTGCCAGCAGCTTAGTAGCCCTTGGCTACACCTTC
.,many,TRBJ2-7,TRBV5-1,CASSLGQLNTYEQYF,TGCGCCAGCAGCTTGGGCCAACTCAACACCTACGAGCAGTACTTC
.,.,TRBJ2-6,TRBV7-6,CASSLRDNVLTF,TGTGCCAGCAGCCTCCGGGACAACGTCCTGACTTTC
.,many,TRBJ1-2,TRBV6-6,CASSYSKEDYGYTF,TGTGCCAGCAGTTACTCGAAGGAGGACTATGGCTACACCTTC
.,.,TRBJ2-2,TRBV7-8,CASMGQGAGELFF,TGTGCCAGCATGGGCCAGGGTGCCGGGGAGCTGTTTTTT
TRBD1,.,TRBJ1-5,TRBV29-1,CAWSVPGQVSNSNQPQHF,TGTGCCTGGAGTGTGCCGGGACAGGTATCTAATAGCAATCAGCCCCAGCATTTT
.,.,TRBJ1-6,TRBV5-6,CASSLWAGRYYNSPLHF,TGTGCCAGCAGCTTATGGGCAGGGAGGTACTATAATTCACCCCTCCACTTT
TRBD2,.,TRBJ2-7,TRBV10-3,CAISRTSGSSYEQYF,TGTGCCATCAGTAGGACTAGCGGGAGCTCCTACGAGCAGTACTTC
.,.,TRBJ2-5,TRBV7-9,CASSHLRDQPQYF,TGTGCCAGCAGCCATTTGAGAGATCAGCCCCAGTACTTC
.,.,TRBJ2-7,TRBV29-1,CSVSRGFLQYF,TGCAGCGTTTCCCGGGGGTTTTTACAGTACTTC
.,many,TRBJ2-7,TRBV7-2,CASSPGWDASYEQYF,TGTGCCAGCAGCCCAGGTTGGGACGCGTCCTACGAGCAGTACTTC
.,many,TRBJ2-7,TRBV6-1,CASSTGEASSEQYF,TGTGCCAGCAGTACGGGAGAAGCGTCCTCCGAGCAGTACTTC
.,.,TRBJ2-5,TRBV7-2,CASRTSGTETQYF,TGTGCCAGCAGAACTAGTGGGACAGAGACCCAGTACTTC
.,many,TRBJ1-5,TRBV2,CASSRTENQPQHF,TGTGCCAGCAGTAGGACAGAAAATCAGCCCCAGCATTTT
TRBD2,many,TRBJ2-3,TRBV24-1,CATSDASGGRDTQYF,TGTGCCACCAGTGATGCATCGGGAGGAAGGGATACGCAGTATTTT
.,many,TRBJ1-5,TRBV15,CATSRRQNNQPQHF,TGTGCCACCAGTAGAAGACAGAACAATCAGCCCCAGCATTTT
.,many,TRBJ1-5,TRBV19,CASSINGQPQHF,TGTGCCAGTAGTATAAACGGTCAGCCCCAGCATTTT
.,.,TRBJ1-2,TRBV9,CASSVVSGGGYTF,TGTGCCAGCAGCGTAGTGTCTGGGGGAGGCTACACCTTC
.,.,TRBJ2-2,TRBV9,CASSLSAGTHTFTGELFF,TGTGCCAGCAGCCTATCAGCCGGGACCCATACTTTCACCGGGGAGCTGTTTTTT
.,many,TRBJ1-6,TRBV9,CASSVDKRSPLHF,TGTGCCAGCAGCGTAGATAAGAGATCACCCCTCCACTTT
.,few,TRBJ1-2,TRBV18,CASSPNREEGYTF,TGTGCCAGCTCACCCAACAGGGAAGAAGGCTACACCTTC
.,many,TRBJ1-1,TRBV10-3,CAISGDGYTEAFF,TGTGCCATCAGTGGGGACGGTTACACTGAAGCTTTCTTT
.,few,TRBJ1-6,TRBV4-1,CASSQEPGLNSPLHF,TGCGCCAGCAGCCAAGAACCAGGCCTCAATTCACCCCTCCACTTT
TRBD2,.,TRBJ2-5,TRBV20-1,CSATSGRLAEETQYF,TGCAGTGCTACTAGCGGGAGGCTAGCGGAAGAGACCCAGTACTTC
.,many,TRBJ1-1,TRBV3-1,CASSQEGRKNTEAFF,TGTGCCAGCAGCCAAGAAGGTCGGAAGAACACTGAAGCTTTCTTT
TRBD1,many,TRBJ1-5,TRBV20-1,CSARAGQRNQPQHF,TGCAGTGCTAGAGCGGGACAGCGAAATCAGCCCCAGCATTTT
.,.,TRBJ1-1,TRBV10-3,CAIRAMRGTEAFF,TGTGCCATCAGAGCCATGAGGGGCACTGAAGCTTTCTTT
.,.,TRBJ2-6,TRBV7-8,CASSFYVDRANVLTF,TGTGCCAGCAGCTTTTATGTGGACAGGGCCAACGTCCTGACTTTC
TRBD1,many,TRBJ1-5,TRBV20-1,CSVAPGTENQPQHF,TGCAGTGTCGCTCCCGGGACAGAGAATCAGCCCCAGCATTTT
.,.,TRBJ2-7,TRBV10-3,CAIKSGATYEQYF,TGTGCCATCAAGTCCGGGGCCACCTACGAGCAGTACTTC
TRBD1,.,TRBJ2-6,TRBV7-9,CASSPEGANALTF,TGTGCCAGCAGCCCAGAGGGGGCCAACGCCCTGACTTTC
.,.,TRBJ1-3,TRBV9,CASSGTSGRTIYF,TGTGCCAGCAGCGGGACTAGCGGACGCACCATATATTTT
.,many,TRBJ1-2,TRBV12-5,CASGLGVVDGYTF,TGTGCTAGTGGTTTGGGTGTAGTGGATGGCTACACCTTC